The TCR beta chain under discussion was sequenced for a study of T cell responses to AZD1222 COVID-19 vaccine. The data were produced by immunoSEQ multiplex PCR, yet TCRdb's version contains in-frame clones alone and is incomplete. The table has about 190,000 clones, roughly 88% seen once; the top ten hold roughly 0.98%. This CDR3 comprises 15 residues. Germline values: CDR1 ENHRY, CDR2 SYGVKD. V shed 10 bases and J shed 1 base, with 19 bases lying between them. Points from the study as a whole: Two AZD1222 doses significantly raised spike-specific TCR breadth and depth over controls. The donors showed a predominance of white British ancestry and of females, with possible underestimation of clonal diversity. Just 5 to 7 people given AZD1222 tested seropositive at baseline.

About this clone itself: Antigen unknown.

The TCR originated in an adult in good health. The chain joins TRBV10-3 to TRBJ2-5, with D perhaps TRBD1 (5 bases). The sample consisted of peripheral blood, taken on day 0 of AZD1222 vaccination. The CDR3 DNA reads TGTGCCACTAGATTTCAGGGCTTCCCCCAAGAGACCCAGTACTTC. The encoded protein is CATRFQGFPQETQYF.